This entry lists 16 T cell receptor beta chains sequenced from one sample in a study of T cells in Graves' hyperthyroidism and ophthalmopathy. The TCR beta CDR3 regions underwent amplification using RNA transcripts as the source. The primer set for the first-round RT-PCR of the TCR CDR3 was HTBI. From the multiplex PCR reads, TCRdb called clonotypes with MiXCR, one entry per CDR3 protein. This sample carries some 490,000 distinct CDR3 sequences, about 16% of them seen once, and the ten largest clones take about 29%. Sample: blood. Receptor source: a woman in her thirties with Graves' ophthalmopathy.

Ten or more counts support this clonotype. The chain employs TRBV28 and TRBJ1-6; tentative D call: TRBD1 (5 bases). CDR1 and CDR2 (germline): MDHEN, SYDVKM. Deletions cut 5 bases from V and 7 bases from J, with 12 bases between. The CDR3 is 14 amino acids. The CDR3 loop reads CASSPTGFNSPLHF. In DNA, the CDR3 is TGTGCCAGCAGTCCTACAGGTTTCAATTCACCCCTCCACTTT.

This chain joins TRBV20-1 and TRBJ2-1, with 9 bases aligning to TRBD2. Germline values: CDR1 DFQATT, CDR2 SNEGSKA (reference sequence). The CDR3 sequence is 15 residues long. V was clipped by 1 base and J by 6 bases; unmatched bases: 7. CDR3 DNA: TGCAGTGCTAGAGGGGGACTAGCACAACTCAATGAGCAGTTCTTC. This gives the protein CSARGGLAQLNEQFF.

This clonotype was seen a few times. The CDR3 loop reads CASSEVGDEKLFF. CDR3 DNA: TGTGCCAGCAGTGAAGTTGGGGATGAAAAACTGTTTTTT. The genes are TRBV6-1 and TRBJ1-4; unclear D gene. Germline V gives CDR1 MNHNS, CDR2 SASEGT. Trimming took off 1 base at V and 6 bases at J, with 6 bases between the two ends. This CDR3 is 13 amino acids long.

The rearrangement uses TRBV5-1 and TRBJ1-5; D perhaps matches TRBD1 (5 bases). Germline V lookup: CDR1 SGHRS, CDR2 YFSETQ. The CDR3 runs to 15 residues. Trimming stripped 1 base from V and 6 bases from J, with 14 bases between. The CDR3 region is CASSLIAGEGQPQHF. The CDR3 DNA follows: TGCGCCAGCAGCTTGATAGCGGGGGAAGGTCAGCCCCAGCATTTT.

Of note for this clonotype: Germline is not matched at one junction end, which may reflect a read error. V gene TRBV30 combines with J gene TRBJ2-7, with 9 bases lining up with TRBD1. The V gene's germline CDR1 is GTSNPN and CDR2 SVGIG (reference sequence). The length of the CDR3 is 13 residues. The CDR3: CAWSPTGGYHVRF. CDR3 DNA: TGTGCCTGGAGTCCCACAGGGGGCTACCACGTTCGATTC.

This clonotype was seen at least ten times. The chain employs TRBV7-8 and TRBJ1-2; D not resolved. V was cut by 3 bases and J by 5 bases, with 16 bases left in between. Germline V gene data show CDR1 as SGHVS and CDR2 as FQNEAQ. The length of the CDR3 is 15 residues. As DNA, the CDR3 is TGTGCCAGCAGCTTGATGGCCTTAAGTGCGTATGGCTACACCTTC. It yields the protein CASSLMALSAYGYTF.

This clonotype was found once. This sequence may be a read error, since a much larger clone differs from it by one base. This sequence joins TRBV2 and TRBJ1-4, with D perhaps matching TRBD1 (5 bases). Germline assignment: CDR1 SNHLY and CDR2 FYNNEI. This CDR3 region has 14 residues. V lost 6 bases and J lost 7, with 15 bases in between. DNA for the CDR3: TGTGCCAGCAGCGGCGGGGGGTACAGTGAAAAACTGTTTTTT. It codes for CASSGGGYSEKLFF.

This clonotype was seen a few times. The J gene is TRBJ2-4, the V gene TRBV3-2; the listed D gene, TRBD2, was not tested against the DNA. TRBV3-2 is a pseudogene locus. This CDR3 is built from 19 residues. The CDR3 DNA sequence: TGTGCCAGCAGCCAAGATCATCGGACTAGCGGGAGGGCCAAAAACATTCAGTACTTC. Amino acid sequence: CASSQDHRTSGRAKNIQYF.

This clonotype came up many times. The CDR3 is CASSPRTGNSYEQYF. The CDR3 DNA reads as TGTGCCAGCAGTCCAAGGACAGGGAACTCCTACGAGCAGTACTTC. V and J are TRBV27 and TRBJ2-7; 8 bases line up with TRBD1. The germline CDR1 and CDR2 sequences are MNHEY and SMNVEV (reference sequence). The CDR3 consists of 15 residues. Trimming at V came to 5 bases and at J to 0 bases, leaving 6 bases not matched to a gene.

This clonotype showed up many times. V gene TRBV3-1 combines with J gene TRBJ2-7; D is unresolved. Germline CDR1 and CDR2: LGHDT and YNNKEL (reference sequence). The CDR3 runs 14 residues. V lost 1 base and J 4 bases, leaving 11 bases between the germline ends. This CDR3 reads CASSQAYDSYEQYF. The CDR3 DNA reads TGTGCCAGCAGCCAAGCGTACGATTCGTACGAGCAGTACTTC.

This clonotype was picked up many times. This chain connects TRBV20-1 to TRBJ2-7; D remains ambiguous. Trimming pared 6 bases from V and 0 bases from J, leaving 9 bases between. There are 12 residues in the CDR3. CDR1 is DFQATT and CDR2 is SNEGSKA in the germline V gene (reference sequence). CDR3 region: CSAKLSSYEQYF. As DNA, the CDR3 is TGCAGTGCCAAGCTGAGCTCCTACGAGCAGTACTTC.

This clonotype came up a few times. This chain joins TRBV20-1 and TRBJ1-4; 8 positions match TRBD1. The CDR3 has 12 residues. CDR1 is DFQATT and CDR2 is SNEGSKA in the germline V gene (reference sequence). The junction had 6 bases not matched to a gene; V was cut back by 4 bases and J by 11 bases. Here the CDR3 reads CSAKPRGRKLFF. CDR3 nucleotides: TGCAGTGCTAAACCCAGGGGGCGGAAACTGTTTTTT.

This clonotype was observed at least ten times. The CDR3 spells CASSQGPRNYGYTF. The DNA for the CDR3 is TGTGCCAGCAGCCAAGGACCGAGGAACTATGGCTACACCTTC. The chain recombines TRBV5-8 with TRBJ1-2; D not resolved. The CDR3 has 14 residues. V lost 4 bases to trimming and J lost 2 bases, with 12 bases between them. CDR1 and CDR2 from the germline V gene are SGHTS and YDEGEE. Looking up the rest from reference TRBV5-8 and TRBJ1-2 gives the full variable domain: EAGVTQSPTHLIKTRGQQATLRCSPISGHTSVYWYQQALGLGLQFLLWYDEGEERNRGNFPPRFSGRQFPNYSSELNVNALELEDSALYLCASSQGPRNYGYTFGSGTRLTVV.

A note on this clonotype: This sequence may be a read error, since a much larger clone differs from it by one base. The gene calls are TRBV28 and TRBJ2-3; tentatively, D is TRBD2 (5 bases). This CDR3 contains 12 residues. In germline, CDR1 is MDHEN, CDR2 SYDVKM. The CDR3 region is CASNSPADTRYF. The CDR3, as DNA: TGTGCCAGCAACTCGCCAGCGGATACGCGGTATTTT.

As regards this clonotype: A much larger clone differs from this one at a single base, so this may be a read error. The chain is built from TRBV7-9 and TRBJ2-7; possible D gene TRBD1, 5 bases. This CDR3 comprises 14 residues. Looked up from germline, CDR1 is SEHNR and CDR2 is FQNEAQ (reference sequence). V shed 8 bases and J shed 2 bases, with 16 bases lying between them. CDR3 in DNA: TGTGCCAGCGGGCCGGCAGGGTCAGCCTACGAGCAGTACTTC. Protein sequence: CASGPAGSAYEQYF.

Ten or more counts support this clonotype. The chain joins TRBV7-2 to TRBJ1-6; weak D call: TRBD1 (5 bases). The CDR3 is 13 amino acids. Trimming removed 3 bases from V and 14 bases from J, with 14 bases in between. CDR1 SGHTA and CDR2 FQGNSA come from the germline V gene. CDR3 in amino acids: CASSLTALGSLHF. DNA of the CDR3: TGTGCCAGCAGCTTGACAGCCCTGGGATCCCTCCACTTT. Full variable domain (outside the CDR3, taken from reference TRBV7-2 and TRBJ1-6): GAGVSQSPSNKVTEKGKDVELRCDPISGHTALYWYRQSLGQGLEFLIYFQGNSAPDKSGLPSDRFSAERTGGSVSTLTIQRTQQEDSAVYLCASSLTALGSLHFGNGTRLTVT.